This is a list of T cell receptor beta chains from one sample in a study of beta chain features in type 1 diabetes. Some clones are missing from TCRdb's copy, which holds only in-frame ones; the method was immunoSEQ multiplex PCR. The sample consists of 150,000 to 180,000 clones, about 7.3% of them appearing once. Source material: central memory CD4+ T cells from blood. These receptors originate from a man in his late teens or twenties in good health. The CDR3 runs from the conserved cysteine through the conserved F or W.

v_gene: TRBV19; j_gene: TRBJ1-6; CDR3aa: CASSTGQGVSPLHF
v_gene: TRBV28; j_gene: TRBJ1-2; CDR3aa: CASSPGQGSIYGYTF
v_gene: TRBV5-6; j_gene: TRBJ2-1; CDR3aa: CASSLSSGDDEQFF
v_gene: TRBV2; j_gene: TRBJ2-3; CDR3aa: CARRAGASTDTQYF
v_gene: TRBV5-1; j_gene: TRBJ2-6; CDR3aa: CASSYLETGAGANVLTF
v_gene: TRBV9; j_gene: TRBJ2-3; CDR3aa: CASSSLTSSTDTQYF
v_gene: TRBV5-1; j_gene: TRBJ2-1; CDR3aa: CASSLRLAGLSEQFF
v_gene: TRBV6-5; j_gene: TRBJ1-1; CDR3aa: CASRSGGSNTEAFF
v_gene: TRBV29-1; j_gene: TRBJ2-2; CDR3aa: CSVEVMGLNTGELFF
v_gene: TRBV9; j_gene: TRBJ2-2; CDR3aa: CASSVARGTSGTGELFF
v_gene: TRBV7-9; j_gene: TRBJ2-1; CDR3aa: CASSLRRSSGRGLVIEQFF
v_gene: TRBV28; j_gene: TRBJ2-7; CDR3aa: CASSLTSGRYEQYF
v_gene: TRBV6-5; j_gene: TRBJ2-1; CDR3aa: CASSQGTEQFF
v_gene: TRBV9; j_gene: TRBJ1-3; CDR3aa: CASSAGTEGNTIYF
v_gene: TRBV6-1; j_gene: TRBJ2-1; CDR3aa: CASSRQGSVYNEQFF
v_gene: TRBV27; j_gene: TRBJ2-7; CDR3aa: CASSSRTGGSSPRYEQYF
v_gene: TRBV7-8; j_gene: TRBJ2-7; CDR3aa: CASSGQGPYEQYF
v_gene: TRBV28; j_gene: TRBJ2-7; CDR3aa: CASSPHDRSSSEQYF
v_gene: TRBV9; j_gene: TRBJ2-7; CDR3aa: CASSVDRPKPYEQYF
v_gene: TRBV5-4; j_gene: TRBJ2-7; CDR3aa: CASSSARDMIYEQYF
v_gene: TRBV5-1; j_gene: TRBJ2-1; CDR3aa: CASSLGMTSGGLTNEQFF
v_gene: TRBV5-1; j_gene: TRBJ1-2; CDR3aa: CASRLDPGQIYGYTF
v_gene: TRBV12-5; j_gene: TRBJ2-1; CDR3aa: CASGFGSGRANEQFF
v_gene: TRBV6-5; j_gene: TRBJ2-3; CDR3aa: CASSYSTGTDTQYF
v_gene: TRBV28; j_gene: TRBJ1-5; CDR3aa: CASSPQGPSNQPQHF
v_gene: TRBV11-3; j_gene: TRBJ2-1; CDR3aa: CASSLAANNEQFF
v_gene: TRBV7-3; j_gene: TRBJ2-1; CDR3aa: CASSPTGESRNEQFF
v_gene: TRBV15; j_gene: TRBJ2-5; CDR3aa: CATSRTGGAGETQYF